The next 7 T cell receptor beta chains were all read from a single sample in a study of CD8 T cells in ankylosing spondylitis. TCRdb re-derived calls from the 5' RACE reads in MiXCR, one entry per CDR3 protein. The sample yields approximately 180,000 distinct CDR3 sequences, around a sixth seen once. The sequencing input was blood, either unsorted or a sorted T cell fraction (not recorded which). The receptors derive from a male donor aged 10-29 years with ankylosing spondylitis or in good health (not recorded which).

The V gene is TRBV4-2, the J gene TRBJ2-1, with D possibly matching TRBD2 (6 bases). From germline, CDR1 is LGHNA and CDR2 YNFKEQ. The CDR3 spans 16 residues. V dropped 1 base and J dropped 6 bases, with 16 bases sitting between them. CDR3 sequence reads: CASSQARLGGVNEQFF. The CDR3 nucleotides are TGTGCCAGCAGCCAAGCAAGACTAGGAGGTGTCAATGAGCAGTTCTTC.

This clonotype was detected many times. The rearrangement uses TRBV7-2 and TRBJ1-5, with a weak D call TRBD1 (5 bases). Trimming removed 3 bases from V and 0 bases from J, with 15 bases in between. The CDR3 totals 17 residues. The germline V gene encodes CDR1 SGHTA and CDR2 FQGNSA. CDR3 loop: CASSFGEGPFSNQPQHF. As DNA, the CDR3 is TGTGCCAGCAGCTTTGGGGAGGGGCCCTTTAGCAATCAGCCCCAGCATTTT.

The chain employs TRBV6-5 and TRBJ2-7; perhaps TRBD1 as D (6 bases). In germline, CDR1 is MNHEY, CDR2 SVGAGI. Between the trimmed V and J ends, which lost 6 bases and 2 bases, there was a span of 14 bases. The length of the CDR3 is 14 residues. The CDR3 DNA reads TGTGCCAGCAGCCAAAACAGGGAAACCTACGAGCAGTACTTC. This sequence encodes CASSQNRETYEQYF.

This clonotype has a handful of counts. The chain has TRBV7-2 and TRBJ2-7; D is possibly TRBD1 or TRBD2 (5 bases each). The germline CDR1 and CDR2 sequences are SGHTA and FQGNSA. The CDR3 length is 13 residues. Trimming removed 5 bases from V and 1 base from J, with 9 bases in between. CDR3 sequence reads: CASSEGRSYEQYF. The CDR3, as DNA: TGTGCCAGCAGCGAGGGACGGTCCTACGAGCAGTACTTC.

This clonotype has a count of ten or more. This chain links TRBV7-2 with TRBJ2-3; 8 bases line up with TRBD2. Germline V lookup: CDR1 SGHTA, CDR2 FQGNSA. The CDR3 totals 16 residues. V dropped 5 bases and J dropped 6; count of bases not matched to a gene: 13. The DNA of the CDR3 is TGTGCCAGCAGCCCCCTTACTAGCGGACATCGGGATACGCAGTATTTT. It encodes CASSPLTSGHRDTQYF.

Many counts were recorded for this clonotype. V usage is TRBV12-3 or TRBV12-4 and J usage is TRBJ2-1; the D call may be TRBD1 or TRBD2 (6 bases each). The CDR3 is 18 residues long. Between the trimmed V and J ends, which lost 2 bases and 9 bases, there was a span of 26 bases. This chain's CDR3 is CASSLKQGGTLILGEQFF. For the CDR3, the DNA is TGTGCCAGCAGTTTAAAACAGGGCGGGACTCTAATCCTGGGTGAGCAGTTCTTC.

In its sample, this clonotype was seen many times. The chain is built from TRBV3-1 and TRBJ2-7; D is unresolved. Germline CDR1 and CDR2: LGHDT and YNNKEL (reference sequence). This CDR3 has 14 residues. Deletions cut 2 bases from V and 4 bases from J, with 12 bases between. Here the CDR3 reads CASSQIPDLYEQYF. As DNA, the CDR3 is TGTGCCAGCAGCCAAATTCCAGACTTGTACGAGCAGTACTTC.